The 20 T cell receptor beta chains below were found in one sample sequenced in a study of blood T cell repertoires in COVID-19. TCRdb's table, derived via immunoSEQ multiplex PCR, lists solely in-frame clones and lacks some. The sample holds 75,000 to 100,000 clones, roughly 84% seen once. What was sequenced was peripheral blood. The source is a woman over 75 with acute or convalescent COVID-19.

This clone occurred a few times. The rearrangement links TRBV7-8 to TRBJ2-4; D may be TRBD2 (6 bases). The CDR3 spans 17 residues. Germline V gene lookup returns CDR1 SGHVS and CDR2 FQNEAQ. Trimming left V 4 bases short and J 0 bases short, with 16 bases between. The CDR3 protein is CASSSTLGGIAKNIQYF. The CDR3 nucleotides are TGTGCCAGCAGCTCAACATTGGGGGGTATAGCCAAAAACATTCAGTACTTC.

The chain combines TRBV14 with TRBJ2-2; no definite D call. This CDR3 contains 14 residues. The germline gives CDR1 SGHDN, CDR2 FVKESK. V was pared by 0 bases and J by 5 bases, with 7 bases between. The chain's CDR3 is CASSQDSRTGELFF. DNA for the CDR3: TGTGCCAGCAGCCAAGACTCCAGGACCGGGGAGCTGTTTTTT.

On this clone: The junction does not match germline at one end; this may be a read error. The genes are TRBV7-7 and TRBJ2-2; D is unresolved. Germline values: CDR1 SSHAT, CDR2 FNYEAQ (reference sequence). The CDR3 is 13 amino acids. The CDR3 DNA reads TGTGCTAGCAGCTTCTCGAACACCGGGGAGCTGTTTTTT. Amino acids: CASSFSNTGELFF.

This chain links TRBV16 with TRBJ2-3; D is uncertain. V dropped 0 bases and J dropped 2 bases, with 6 bases sitting between them. Germline lookup yields CDR1 KGHSY and CDR2 FQNENV. The CDR3 runs to 14 residues. CDR3 nucleotides: TGTGCCAGCAGCCAATCACAGATCACAGATACGCAGTATTTT. Protein product: CASSQSQITDTQYF.

V is TRBV5-1 and J is TRBJ2-7; tentatively, D is TRBD2 (5 bases). Germline V gene data show CDR1 as SGHRS and CDR2 as YFSETQ. V was clipped by 4 bases and J by 3 bases, with 11 bases between them. The CDR3 contains 13 residues. CDR3 in amino acids: CASSEDGNYEQYF. Here the CDR3 DNA reads TGCGCCAGCAGCGAAGACGGGAACTACGAGCAGTACTTC.

The V call is TRBV29-1, the J call TRBJ2-5; weak D call: TRBD1 (6 bases). From germline, CDR1 is SQVTM and CDR2 ANQGSEA. The V and J ends lost 7 bases and 5 bases respectively, with 17 bases between them. The CDR3 has 13 residues. The CDR3, as DNA: TGCAGCGCTGCAGGGGTTCACGGGGAGACCCAGTACTTC. Its translation is CSAAGVHGETQYF.

This rearrangement joins TRBV30 to TRBJ2-3; 9 positions agree with TRBD2. CDR3 length equals 13 residues. Germline assignment: CDR1 GTSNPN and CDR2 SVGIG (reference sequence). V lost 0 bases, J lost 6 bases, and 1 base stayed unmatched. This chain's CDR3 is CAWSVRGGDTQYF. In DNA form, the CDR3 reads TGTGCCTGGAGTGTGCGGGGGGGCGATACGCAGTATTTT. The full variable domain, with the rest looked up from reference TRBV30 and TRBJ2-3, is SQTIHQWPATLVQPVGSPLSLECTVEGTSNPNLYWYRQAAGRGLQLLFYSVGIGQISSEVPQNLSASRPQDRQFILSSKKLLLSDSGFYLCAWSVRGGDTQYFGPGTRLTVL.

The V gene is TRBV7-6, the J gene TRBJ2-7; D call uncertain. Trimming removed 5 bases at V and 0 bases at J, with 5 bases between. There are 12 residues in the CDR3. The germline V gene has CDR1 SGHVS and CDR2 FNYEAQ. CDR3 residues: CASSGSSYEQYF. The CDR3 coding sequence is TGTGCCAGCAGCGGCAGCTCCTACGAGCAGTACTTC.

The chain carries TRBV7-9 and TRBJ2-5, with D unclear. V lost 5 bases to trimming and J lost 5 bases, with 12 bases between them. Germline V CDR1 and CDR2: SEHNR, FQNEAQ (reference sequence). The CDR3 sequence is 13 residues long. Here the CDR3 DNA reads TGTGCCAGCAGCGCCCGGTCCGCGGAGACCCAGTACTTC. Translating gives CASSARSAETQYF.

CDR3 in amino acids: CASSDRDADTQYF. CDR3 coding DNA: TGTGCCAGCAGTGACAGGGATGCAGATACGCAGTATTTT. This chain uses TRBV2 with TRBJ2-3; perhaps TRBD1 as D (5 bases). Germline CDR1 is SNHLY and CDR2 is FYNNEI. Trimming took off 3 bases at V and 4 bases at J, with 8 bases between the two ends. There are 13 residues in the CDR3.

This clone appeared a single time. The V gene is TRBV3-1 (or the pseudogene TRBV3-2), the J gene TRBJ1-4, with D perhaps TRBD1 (5 bases). From germline, CDR1 is LGHDT and CDR2 YNNKEL (reference sequence). The CDR3 is made up of 15 amino acids. V was shortened by 4 bases and J by 2 bases, with 11 bases between the two germline ends. CDR3 protein: CASSRTGKTNEKLFF. The DNA of the CDR3 is TGTGCCAGCAGCCGCACAGGAAAGACTAATGAAAAACTGTTTTTT.

This rearrangement joins TRBV2 to TRBJ2-7; perhaps TRBD1 as D (5 bases). Trimming removed 2 bases from V and 2 bases from J, with 16 bases in between. Germline-derived CDR1 and CDR2 are SNHLY and FYNNEI. This CDR3 has 16 amino acids. CDR3 residues: CASSELGPYLPYEQYF. CDR3 DNA sequence: TGTGCCAGCAGTGAATTGGGGCCATATCTCCCCTACGAGCAGTACTTC.

The V and J genes are TRBV29-1 and TRBJ2-7, with D unclear. The CDR3 runs to 13 residues. Germline V CDR1 and CDR2: SQVTM, ANQGSEA. CDR3 sequence: CAARAPITYEQYF. In DNA form, the CDR3 reads TGCGCGGCTCGCGCTCCTATTACCTACGAGCAGTACTTC.

There are a few counts of this clone. This rearrangement joins TRBV19 to TRBJ1-2, with D perhaps matching TRBD1 (6 bases). There are 15 residues in the CDR3. V lost 4 bases to trimming and J lost 5 bases, with 17 bases between them. Per the germline V gene, CDR1 is LNHDA and CDR2 is SQIVND (reference sequence). Here the CDR3 reads CASSTRGQTLYGYTF. As DNA, the CDR3 is TGTGCCAGTAGTACTAGGGGACAAACCCTTTATGGCTACACCTTC. The full variable domain, in which reference TRBV19 and TRBJ1-2 provide the parts outside the CDR3, is DGGITQSPKYLFRKEGQNVTLSCEQNLNHDAMYWYRQDPGQGLRLIYYSQIVNDFQKGDIAEGYSVSREKKESFPLTVTSAQKNPTAFYLCASSTRGQTLYGYTFGSGTRLTVV.

This chain links TRBV6-5 with TRBJ1-3; 7 positions agree with TRBD1. The CDR3 is made up of 15 amino acids. J was trimmed by 2 bases and V by 5 bases; bases with no gene match: 6. Germline V gene lookup returns CDR1 MNHEY and CDR2 SVGAGI. In DNA, the CDR3 is TGTGCCAGCAGTATCGACAGGGAACCTGGAAACACCATATATTTT. Translation gives CASSIDREPGNTIYF.

This sequence joins TRBV5-4 and TRBJ1-2; 11 nucleotides align to TRBD1. Trimming at V came to 4 bases and at J to 3 bases, leaving 2 bases not matched to a gene. CDR1 SGHNT and CDR2 YYREEE come from the germline V gene (reference sequence). CDR3 size: 14 residues. CDR3 sequence (DNA): TGTGCCAGCAGCCGGGGACAGGGGGACTATGGCTACACCTTC. It codes for CASSRGQGDYGYTF.

This chain links TRBV5-1 with TRBJ1-1; 9 positions match TRBD1. The V segment lost 4 bases and the J segment 3 bases; nucleotides outside the gene matches: 10. Germline CDR1 and CDR2: SGHRS and YFSETQ. The CDR3 extends over 16 amino acids. The CDR3: CASSGGTGPGDTEAFF. The CDR3 region has the DNA TGCGCCAGCAGCGGGGGGACAGGGCCCGGCGACACTGAAGCTTTCTTT. Filled out from reference TRBV5-1 and TRBJ1-1, the complete variable domain reads KAGVTQTPRYLIKTRGQQVTLSCSPISGHRSVSWYQQTPGQGLQFLFEYFSETQRNKGNFPGRFSGRQFSNSRSEMNVSTLELGDSALYLCASSGGTGPGDTEAFFGQGTRLTVV.

In nucleotides, the CDR3 is TGTGCCAGCAGCTCCCCCAGGGCCTCCTACGAGCAGTACTTC. As protein: CASSSPRASYEQYF. The rearrangement uses TRBV7-9 and TRBJ2-7, with D maybe TRBD1 (5 bases). Germline V gene sequence: CDR1 SEHNR, CDR2 FQNEAQ (reference sequence). The CDR3 has 14 amino acids. V was clipped by 4 bases and J by 0 bases, with 10 bases between them.

This chain links TRBV28 with TRBJ2-5, with 12 bases matching TRBD2. The CDR3 sequence is 13 residues long. Germline CDR1 reads MDHEN; CDR2 reads SYDVKM. The V segment lost 7 bases and the J segment 5 bases; nucleotides outside the gene matches: 2. The CDR3 region has the DNA TGTGCCAGCACTACTAGCGGGAGGGAGACCCAGTACTTC. This codes for CASTTSGRETQYF.

The V gene is TRBV5-1, the J gene TRBJ1-2; D might be TRBD1 (5 bases). CDR1 SGHRS and CDR2 YFSETQ come from the germline V gene. This CDR3 contains 13 residues. V gave up 4 bases and J gave up 7 bases, with 14 bases separating them. CDR3 sequence: CASSPTGGGGYTF. The CDR3 region has the DNA TGCGCCAGCAGCCCCACGGGGGGTGGTGGCTACACCTTC.